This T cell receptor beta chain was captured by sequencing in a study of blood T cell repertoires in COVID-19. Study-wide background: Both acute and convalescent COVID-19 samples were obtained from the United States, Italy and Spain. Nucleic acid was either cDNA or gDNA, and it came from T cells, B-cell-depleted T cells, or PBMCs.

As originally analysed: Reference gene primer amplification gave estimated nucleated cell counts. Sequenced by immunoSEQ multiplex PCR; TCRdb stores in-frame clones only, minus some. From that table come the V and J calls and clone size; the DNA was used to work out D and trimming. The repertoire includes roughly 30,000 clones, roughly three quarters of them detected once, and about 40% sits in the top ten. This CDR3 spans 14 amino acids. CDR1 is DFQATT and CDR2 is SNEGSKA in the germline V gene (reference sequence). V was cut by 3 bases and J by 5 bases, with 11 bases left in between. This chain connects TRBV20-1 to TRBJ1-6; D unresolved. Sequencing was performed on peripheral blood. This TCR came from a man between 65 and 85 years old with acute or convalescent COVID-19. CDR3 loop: CSASLQSDNSPLHF. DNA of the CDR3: TGCAGTGCTAGTTTACAGTCGGATAATTCACCCCTCCACTTT.